This record concerns one T cell receptor (beta chain) sequence. Its antigen remains unidentified. Just one base apart from a much larger clone, this may be a read error. The data derive from a study of metastatic and nonmetastatic thyroid tumors. Overall study: Thyroid patients, malignant and benign, had repertoires compared across blood and tumor or nodule tissue. Regarding the study as a whole: Malignant tumors reportedly showed significantly higher TCR beta diversity than benign nodules in both blood and tumor.

Before thyroid surgery, none of the patients had received any treatment. Under the authors' procedure: Variation in CDR3 across clinicopathological groups served as the basis for constructing a distant-metastasis classifier in papillary thyroid cancer. TCRdb reassembled clones from the PCR reads with MiXCR. These V and J calls are TCRdb output, not the study's own analysis. This table holds approximately 70,000 clones, roughly 18% found once. This receptor was obtained from a female donor with papillary thyroid cancer or a benign thyroid nodule (not recorded which). Some clones in this sample may be carry-over from other donors' samples. Sequencing input: blood.

DNA for the CDR3: TGTGCCAGTATCCCTTGGAGGGACAGCCTTCGGAATGAGCAGTTCTTC. Amino acids: CASIPWRDSLRNEQFF. The chain has TRBV19 and TRBJ2-1; maybe TRBD1 (7 bases). The CDR3 sequence is 16 residues long. Between the trimmed V and J ends, which lost 7 bases and 7 bases, there was a span of 23 bases. From germline, CDR1 is LNHDA and CDR2 SQIVND (reference sequence).